The rows below give T cell receptor beta chains drawn from one sample of a study of blood T cell repertoires in COVID-19. Clones were sequenced by immunoSEQ multiplex PCR, and TCRdb holds only the in-frame ones, with some missing. Of some 45,000 clones in the sample, 85% to 95% were seen once. Sequenced: peripheral blood. These receptors were taken from a man in his fifties or sixties with COVID-19, enrolled during active disease. CDR3s include the opening cysteine and the closing phenylalanine or tryptophan. Fields, in order: J gene, V gene, clone size, D gene, CDR3 protein, CDR3 DNA. The D gene is left open where the match is weak. Only part of the rows carry a size: once, few, many, or a class if the clone is expanded.

TRBJ1-1 | TRBV28 | - | TRBD1 | CASFYSGTGPKAFF | TGTGCCAGCTTTTATTCCGGGACAGGGCCGAAAGCTTTCTTT
TRBJ2-6 | TRBV11-2 | - | TRBD1 | CASSQGQRNVLTF | TGTGCCAGCAGCCAGGGACAGCGCAACGTCCTGACTTTC
TRBJ2-1 | TRBV16 | once | - | CASSPLQYNEQFF | TGTGCCAGCAGCCCCCTCCAGTACAATGAGCAGTTCTTC
TRBJ2-1 | TRBV4-1 | - | TRBD2 | CASSPDPGPSGGYEQFF | TGCGCCAGCAGCCCCGACCCGGGGCCCTCGGGGGGATATGAGCAGTTCTTC
TRBJ1-5 | TRBV11-2 | - | TRBD1 | CASSRDRGGNQPQHF | TGTGCCAGCAGCCGAGACAGGGGTGGCAATCAGCCCCAGCATTTT
TRBJ1-1 | TRBV10-3 | - | TRBD1 | CAISEWGRGLMNTEAFF | TGTGCCATCAGTGAGTGGGGCAGGGGGTTGATGAACACTGAAGCTTTCTTT
TRBJ1-2 | TRBV5-1 | few | TRBD1 | CASSLDRGYGYTF | TGCGCCAGCAGCTTGGACAGGGGCTATGGCTACACCTTC
TRBJ2-7 | TRBV4-3 | - | - | CASSQDIGGFGEQYF | TGCGCCAGCAGCCAAGATATTGGCGGGTTCGGGGAGCAGTACTTC
TRBJ2-5 | TRBV19 | - | TRBD1 | CASSTPTGGRETQYF | TGTGCCAGTAGTACCCCGACAGGGGGCAGGGAGACCCAGTACTTC
TRBJ1-2 | TRBV6-2/TRBV6-3 | - | - | CASSYGKSTNYGYTF | TGTGCCAGCAGTTACGGCAAGTCGACTAACTATGGCTACACCTTC
TRBJ1-2 | TRBV19 | - | - | CASSPGAGVYGYTF | TGTGCCAGTAGCCCTGGGGCAGGTGTCTATGGCTACACCTTC
TRBJ1-4 | TRBV28 | - | - | CASSTPGGGGTNEKLFF | TGTGCCAGCAGCACTCCAGGCGGCGGGGGTACTAATGAAAAACTGTTTTTT
TRBJ1-1 | TRBV29-1 | - | - | CSVVKGMNTEAFF | TGCAGCGTTGTGAAGGGGATGAACACTGAAGCTTTCTTT
TRBJ2-7 | TRBV7-8 | - | TRBD1 | CASSPLAGGSNEQYF | TGTGCCAGCAGCCCCCTGGCAGGGGGCTCGAACGAGCAGTACTTC
TRBJ2-3 | TRBV14 | - | TRBD2 | CASSPRGGGQRDTQYF | TGTGCCAGCAGCCCTCGGGGGGGCGGCCAACGAGATACGCAGTATTTT